The 20 T cell receptor beta chains below were found in one sample sequenced in a study of T cell responses to AZD1222 COVID-19 vaccine. Here immunoSEQ multiplex PCR was the method, and the copy in TCRdb shows in-frame clones only, minus some. The sample includes 90,000 to 150,000 clones, approximately 90% of them seen just once. Sequenced material: peripheral blood, taken on day 0 of AZD1222 vaccination. Every receptor here comes from an adult in good health.

The chain has TRBV9 and TRBJ1-1, with D maybe TRBD1 (5 bases). Germline CDR1 reads SGDLS; CDR2 reads YYNGEE. The CDR3 contains 14 residues. Trimming pared 4 bases from V and 3 bases from J, leaving 13 bases between. In DNA, the CDR3 is TGTGCCAGCAGCCCGAGACAGAAGGACACTGAAGCTTTCTTT. Translated, it gives CASSPRQKDTEAFF.

This clone has just a few counts. The chain has TRBV30 and TRBJ1-2; 8 positions agree with TRBD1. Germline V gene lookup returns CDR1 GTSNPN and CDR2 SVGIG (reference sequence). V shed 3 bases, J shed 3 bases, and the junction held 3 bases outside the gene matches. The CDR3 runs to 13 residues. CDR3 DNA sequence: TGTGCCTGGAGAGACAGGGGCTACTATGGCTACACCTTC. It is translated as CAWRDRGYYGYTF.

The chain is built from TRBV29-1 and TRBJ2-1, with 9 positions matching TRBD2. CDR1 and CDR2 (germline): SQVTM, ANQGSEA. The CDR3 spans 13 residues. V shed 6 bases and J 9 bases; nucleotides not matched to a gene: 9. The CDR3 region has the DNA TGCAGCGTCCCCAGCGGGGGGCGGGGTGAGCAGTTCTTC. Protein: CSVPSGGRGEQFF.

The chain uses TRBV9 and TRBJ1-6, with D unclear. The CDR3 contains 14 residues. The V end was cut by 0 bases, the J end by 13 bases, with 14 bases between. CDR1 and CDR2 from the germline V gene are SGDLS and YYNGEE. CDR3 bases: TGTGCCAGCAGCGTAGGACCCTTTCACCGGCCCCTCCACTTT. Translating it yields CASSVGPFHRPLHF.

This rearrangement joins TRBV19 to TRBJ1-2, with D possibly being TRBD1 (5 bases). Trimming pared 6 bases from V and 5 bases from J, leaving 13 bases between. This CDR3 is built from 13 residues. Germline V CDR1 and CDR2: LNHDA, SQIVND (reference sequence). The CDR3 spells CASRTQGSYGYTF. DNA of the CDR3: TGTGCCAGTAGAACTCAGGGATCGTATGGCTACACCTTC.

The chain is built from TRBV28 and TRBJ1-3; 7 bases fit TRBD1. This CDR3 contains 20 residues. Trimming took 6 bases from V and 0 from J; bases not matched to a gene: 20. Germline V gene sequence: CDR1 MDHEN, CDR2 SYDVKM. CDR3 in amino acids: CASRYRQGRNFVGSGNTIYF. The CDR3 nucleotides read TGTGCCAGCAGGTACAGACAGGGTAGAAATTTTGTGGGCTCTGGAAACACCATATATTTT.

This chain uses TRBV27 with TRBJ1-1, with TRBD1 as a possible D gene (6 bases). The V and J ends lost 8 bases and 7 bases respectively, with 29 bases between them. Looked up from germline, CDR1 is MNHEY and CDR2 is SMNVEV (reference sequence). This CDR3 contains 17 residues. CDR3 loop: CASRRIRGGNFIREAFF. The DNA of the CDR3 is TGTGCCAGCCGACGGATAAGAGGGGGAAACTTTATCCGTGAAGCTTTCTTT.

The chain uses TRBV9 and TRBJ2-7; D possibly corresponds to TRBD1 (6 bases). V was shortened by 4 bases and J by 3 bases, with 17 bases between the two germline ends. The CDR3 is 15 residues long. CDR1 is SGDLS, CDR2 YYNGEE, per germline. CDR3 sequence (DNA): TGTGCCAGCAGCCCTGCTCCGAAGGGGGTCTACGAGCAGTACTTC. This translates into CASSPAPKGVYEQYF.

The V call is TRBV28, the J call TRBJ1-4; no reliable D call. CDR1 and CDR2 from the germline V gene are MDHEN and SYDVKM. V lost 3 bases to trimming and J lost 8 bases, with 19 bases between them. The CDR3 has 16 residues. CDR3 nucleotides: TGTGCCAGCAGTTTTGGAACGGGTATGGTGGGGGAAAAACTGTTTTTT. This codes for CASSFGTGMVGEKLFF.

The chain recombines TRBV30 with TRBJ1-1; D unclear. Germline-derived CDR1 and CDR2 are GTSNPN and SVGIG (reference sequence). The CDR3 is 13 amino acids. The germline V and J ends were trimmed by 1 base and 0 bases, with 6 bases remaining between them. Here the CDR3 reads CAWSAGLNTEAFF. CDR3 nucleotides: TGTGCCTGGAGTGCCGGACTGAACACTGAAGCTTTCTTT. Drawing the rest from reference TRBV30 and TRBJ1-1, the complete variable domain is SQTIHQWPATLVQPVGSPLSLECTVEGTSNPNLYWYRQAAGRGLQLLFYSVGIGQISSEVPQNLSASRPQDRQFILSSKKLLLSDSGFYLCAWSAGLNTEAFFGQGTRLTVV.

The chain joins TRBV28 to TRBJ1-2; TRBD1 might be the D (6 bases). Germline loops: CDR1 MDHEN, CDR2 SYDVKM. This CDR3 comprises 15 residues. Trimming pared 4 bases from V and 2 bases from J, leaving 14 bases between. CDR3 sequence reads: CASSSSWGRNYGYTF. CDR3 nucleotide sequence: TGTGCCAGCAGTTCGTCCTGGGGGCGCAACTATGGCTACACCTTC.

This chain connects TRBV10-2 to TRBJ1-2; 7 bases agree with TRBD1. This CDR3 has 13 residues. The trim removed 7 bases at V and 4 bases at J, leaving 6 bases unmatched. Germline values: CDR1 WSHSY, CDR2 SAAADI. CDR3 in amino acids: CASTVGQLYGYTF. The CDR3 DNA follows: TGCGCCAGCACTGTGGGACAGCTCTATGGCTACACCTTC.

The chain joins TRBV15 to TRBJ2-1; D uncertain. The length of the CDR3 is 14 residues. Deletions cut 5 bases from V and 1 base from J, with 9 bases between. The germline gives CDR1 LNHNV, CDR2 YYDKDF (reference sequence). For the CDR3, the DNA is TGTGCCACCAGCGGGTACGGGTCCTACAATGAGCAGTTCTTC. Protein sequence: CATSGYGSYNEQFF. The whole variable domain, remainder taken from reference TRBV15 and TRBJ2-1, is DAMVIQNPRYQVTQFGKPVTLSCSQTLNHNVMYWYQQKSSQAPKLLFHYYDKDFNNEADTPDNFQSRRPNTSFCFLDIRSPGLGDTAMYLCATSGYGSYNEQFFGPGTRLTVL.

The chain links TRBV3-1 (or the pseudogene TRBV3-2) to TRBJ2-7; 9 nucleotides align to TRBD1. CDR3 length equals 14 residues. CDR1 is LGHDT, CDR2 YNNKEL, per germline (reference sequence). V lost 1 base to trimming and J lost 5 bases; unmatched junction nucleotides: 3. The CDR3 nucleotides are TGTGCCAGCAGCCAAGGTTACAGGGGGCACGAGCAGTACTTC. Its protein product is CASSQGYRGHEQYF.

Only one count was recorded for this clone. The chain joins TRBV7-2 to TRBJ1-1, with D possibly matching TRBD1 (5 bases). V dropped 3 bases and J dropped 11 bases, with 16 bases sitting between them. Germline CDR1 reads SGHTA; CDR2 reads FQGNSA. CDR3 size: 13 residues. This CDR3 reads CASSFADGTVAFF. The CDR3 nucleotides are TGTGCCAGCAGCTTCGCGGACGGGACGGTTGCTTTCTTT.

This clone was found once. V is TRBV19 and J is TRBJ2-5; 7 bases align to TRBD1. The CDR3 length is 13 residues. V was pared by 8 bases and J by 2 bases, with 5 bases of the junction left unmatched. CDR1 is LNHDA, CDR2 SQIVND, per germline (reference sequence). For the CDR3, the DNA is TGTGCCAGTTCCGGGACAGCTCAAGAGACCCAGTACTTC. The encoded protein is CASSGTAQETQYF.

This chain joins TRBV2 and TRBJ2-7; D is uncertain. Germline V CDR1 and CDR2: SNHLY, FYNNEI. The V end was cut by 7 bases, the J end by 3 bases, with 13 bases between. The CDR3 spans 13 residues. The CDR3 spells CASKEQPFYEQYF. For the CDR3, the DNA is TGTGCCAGCAAAGAACAGCCTTTCTACGAGCAGTACTTC.

The rearrangement uses TRBV2 and TRBJ1-5, with a weak D call TRBD1 (5 bases). This CDR3 contains 12 residues. Germline-derived CDR1 and CDR2 are SNHLY and FYNNEI. The V end lost 6 bases, the J end lost 6 bases, and 9 bases lay between the germline ends. CDR3 in DNA: TGTGCCAGCAGGGGGGAGGGTCAGCCCCAGCATTTT. This encodes CASRGEGQPQHF.

V gene TRBV19 combines with J gene TRBJ1-6, with 11 bases identical to TRBD1. The CDR3 covers 12 residues. Germline trimming cut 10 bases from V and 9 bases from J; bases unmatched to any gene: 2. Germline CDR1 and CDR2: LNHDA and SQIVND (reference sequence). The CDR3 region is CATGTGGSPLHF. For the CDR3, the DNA is TGTGCCACCGGGACAGGGGGTTCACCCCTCCACTTT.

This chain's CDR3 is CSVDGRGTGANVLTF. In DNA, the CDR3 is TGCAGCGTTGATGGGCGGGGGACTGGGGCCAACGTCCTGACTTTC. The chain is built from TRBV29-1 and TRBJ2-6; 7 bases align to TRBD2. Germline lookup yields CDR1 SQVTM and CDR2 ANQGSEA. J gave up 2 bases and V 3 bases, and 4 bases lay outside the gene matches. CDR3 length: 15 amino acids. Drawing the rest from reference TRBV29-1 and TRBJ2-6, the complete variable domain is SAVISQKPSRDICQRGTSLTIQCQVDSQVTMMFWYRQQPGQSLTLIATANQGSEATYESGFVIDKFPISRPNLTFSTLTVSNMSPEDSSIYLCSVDGRGTGANVLTFGAGSRLTVL.